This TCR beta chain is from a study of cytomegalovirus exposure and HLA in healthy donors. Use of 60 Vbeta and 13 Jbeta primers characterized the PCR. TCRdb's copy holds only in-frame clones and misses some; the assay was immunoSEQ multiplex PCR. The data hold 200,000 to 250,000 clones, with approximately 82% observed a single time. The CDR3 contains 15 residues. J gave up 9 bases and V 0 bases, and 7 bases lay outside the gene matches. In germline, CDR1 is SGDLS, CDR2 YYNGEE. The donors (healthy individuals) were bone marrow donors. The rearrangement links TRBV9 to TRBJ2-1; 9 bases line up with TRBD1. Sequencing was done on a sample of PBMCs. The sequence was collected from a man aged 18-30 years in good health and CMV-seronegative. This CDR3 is CASSVEDRGTAEQFF. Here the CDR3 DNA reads TGTGCCAGCAGCGTAGAGGACAGGGGTACGGCTGAGCAGTTCTTC.